These 4 T cell receptor beta chains came from one sample sequenced in a study of blood T cell repertoires in COVID-19. Only in-frame clones appear in the TCRdb table, and some are missing; sequencing was by immunoSEQ multiplex PCR. The repertoire has more than 55,000 clones, roughly 80% of them found once; the top ten carry about 6%. Sequenced: peripheral blood. Source of these receptors: a woman aged 45-59 years with active or convalescent COVID-19.

The rearrangement uses TRBV27 and TRBJ2-1; TRBD2 aligns across 10 bases. The V segment lost 4 bases and the J segment 8 bases; nucleotides outside the gene matches: 8. The V gene's germline CDR1 is MNHEY and CDR2 SMNVEV (reference sequence). The CDR3 runs to 15 residues. CDR3 DNA sequence: TGTGCCAGCAGTTCAGGACTAGCGGCGGCGGATGAGCAGTTCTTC. Its translation is CASSSGLAAADEQFF.

The sample holds a few counts of this clone. The V and J genes are TRBV9 and TRBJ1-1; D unresolved. The germline CDR1 and CDR2 sequences are SGDLS and YYNGEE. This CDR3 has 14 amino acids. Trimming took off 4 bases at V and 11 bases at J, with 21 bases between the two ends. The CDR3 sequence is CASSPRIGSLGAFF. The CDR3 DNA sequence: TGTGCCAGCAGCCCGAGGATAGGCAGCCTTGGGGCTTTCTTT.

This clone has more than one count but fewer than ten. The rearrangement links TRBV6-2 or TRBV6-3 to TRBJ2-5, with a tentative D call TRBD2 (5 bases). The germline V and J ends were trimmed by 4 bases and 5 bases, with 8 bases remaining between them. Germline V gene data show CDR1 as MNHEY and CDR2 as SVGEGT. The CDR3 is 12 amino acids. CDR3 protein: CASSFGGETQYF. CDR3 bases: TGTGCCAGCAGTTTCGGCGGGGAGACCCAGTACTTC.

This CDR3 reads CASSFPRVRTEAFF. CDR3 bases: TGCGCCAGCAGCTTTCCGAGGGTGAGGACTGAAGCTTTCTTT. The V call is TRBV5-1, the J call TRBJ1-1, with D hard to call. The V gene's germline CDR1 is SGHRS and CDR2 YFSETQ. The CDR3 spans 14 residues. The V gene lost 2 bases and the J gene lost 5 bases, with 13 bases spanning the gap.